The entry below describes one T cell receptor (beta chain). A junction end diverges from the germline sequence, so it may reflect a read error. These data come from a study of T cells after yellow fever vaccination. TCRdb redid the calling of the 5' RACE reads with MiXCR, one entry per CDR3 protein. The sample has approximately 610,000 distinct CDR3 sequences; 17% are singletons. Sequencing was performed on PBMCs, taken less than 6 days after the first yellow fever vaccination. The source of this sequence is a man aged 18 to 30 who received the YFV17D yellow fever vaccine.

CDR3 region: CASNLAGGSTDTQYF. DNA for the CDR3: TGTGCCAGCAATTTAGCGGGGGGGAGCACAGATACGCAGTATTTT. The chain has TRBV12-3 or TRBV12-4 and TRBJ2-3, with 11 bases aligning to TRBD2. The CDR3 consists of 15 residues.